This T cell receptor (beta chain) was retrieved from a study of OX40 agonist ivuxolimab in advanced cancers. Study in general: Patients were given ivuxolimab, an antibody that agonizes OX40 (CD134). At doses from 0.01 to 10 mg/kg, patients were given intravenous ivuxolimab every 2 weeks.

Study-wide results and limits: The authors also found low normalized T-cell clonal expansion in some nonresponders.

Repertoires were generated with immunoSEQ multiplex PCR, while TCRdb's copy carries only in-frame clones and drops some. The data contain fewer than 70,000 clones, around 84% of them singletons. Points on this clone: Its antigen is unknown.

CDR3 length equals 15 residues. Germline-derived CDR1 and CDR2 are MDHEN and SYDVKM. V shed 6 bases and J 5 bases; nucleotides not matched to a gene: 7. This rearrangement joins TRBV28 to TRBJ2-1; the match to TRBD2 covers 10 bases. The receptor's source is an adult with an advanced solid tumor such as melanoma, head and neck, liver or kidney cancer. Sequencing was performed on CD4+ or CD8+ T cells sorted from blood, taken in a trial of the OX40 agonist ivuxolimab. In DNA form, the CDR3 reads TGTGCCAGCAGCCCCGGGACTAGCGTCAACAATGAGCAGTTCTTC. Residues: CASSPGTSVNNEQFF.